This TCR beta chain was documented in a study of T cells in Graves' hyperthyroidism and ophthalmopathy. TCR beta CDR3 regions were amplified from RNA transcripts. In the first-round RT-PCR of the TCR CDR3, the HTBI primer set was used. TCRdb recomputed calls from the multiplex PCR reads with MiXCR, one row per CDR3 protein. Here the sample spans 250,000 to 300,000 distinct CDR3 sequences, approximately 18% being singletons. This CDR3 contains 16 residues. V lost 4 bases to trimming and J lost 1 base, with 14 bases between them. Germline assignment: CDR1 LNHDA and CDR2 SQIVND (reference sequence). This receptor was taken from a man between 45 and 60 years old with Graves' ophthalmopathy. This chain links TRBV19 with TRBJ2-4; D is unclear. Source material: blood. DNA for the CDR3: TGTGCCAGTAGTAGGGCTGTAGACCCGGCCAAAAACATTCAGTACTTC. This codes for CASSRAVDPAKNIQYF. The full variable domain, in which reference TRBV19 and TRBJ2-4 provide the parts outside the CDR3, is DGGITQSPKYLFRKEGQNVTLSCEQNLNHDAMYWYRQDPGQGLRLIYYSQIVNDFQKGDIAEGYSVSREKKESFPLTVTSAQKNPTAFYLCASSRAVDPAKNIQYFGAGTRLSVL.